The rows below give T cell receptor beta chains drawn from one sample of a study of glioma-infiltrating T cells. TCRdb fed the multiplex PCR reads into MiXCR, producing one record per CDR3 protein. This table holds roughly 350,000 distinct CDR3 sequences, roughly two fifths found once. The specimen sequenced was glioma tissue, nonneoplastic brain tissue, or PBMCs (not recorded which). The source of these receptors is a human donor with low-grade glioma or glioblastoma, undergoing nonglioma brain surgery, or in good health (not recorded which). CDR3s include the opening cysteine and the closing phenylalanine or tryptophan. A D gene is named only where the DNA matches it firmly. Clone size, where shown, is once, few, many, or a class for clones that have expanded.

CDR3aa: CASTSGDYGYTF; CDR3nt: TGTGCCAGCACCTCAGGGGACTATGGCTACACCTTC; abundance: many; d_gene: NA; v_gene: TRBV6-1; j_gene: TRBJ1-2
CDR3aa: CASSLSIDSGGYTF; CDR3nt: TGTGCCAGCAGCTTAAGCATAGATAGCGGCGGCTACACCTTC; abundance: NA; d_gene: NA; v_gene: TRBV7-3; j_gene: TRBJ1-2
CDR3aa: CGSSPGGEQFF; CDR3nt: TGTGGCAGCAGCCCGGGGGGGGAGCAGTTCTTC; abundance: NA; d_gene: TRBD2; v_gene: TRBV6-5; j_gene: TRBJ2-1
CDR3aa: CASSLRTSGRADEQFF; CDR3nt: TGTGCCAGCAGCCTACGGACTAGCGGGAGGGCCGATGAGCAGTTCTTC; abundance: NA; d_gene: TRBD2; v_gene: TRBV11-2; j_gene: TRBJ2-1
CDR3aa: CASSLGDLVKNTKAFF; CDR3nt: TGTGCCAGCAGTCTAGGAGATCTCGTTAAGAACACTAAAGCTTTCTTT; abundance: few; d_gene: NA; v_gene: TRBV28; j_gene: TRBJ1-1
CDR3aa: CASSPRQGFGQPQHF; CDR3nt: TGTGCCAGCAGTCCGAGACAGGGGTTTGGCCAGCCCCAGCATTTT; abundance: NA; d_gene: TRBD1; v_gene: TRBV6-1; j_gene: TRBJ1-5
CDR3aa: CAIGEELGPFEQYF; CDR3nt: TGTGCCATCGGCGAGGAACTAGGCCCTTTCGAGCAGTACTTC; abundance: NA; d_gene: NA; v_gene: TRBV10-3; j_gene: TRBJ2-7
CDR3aa: CASSSTNRDNEQFF; CDR3nt: TGTGCCAGCAGTTCTACCAACCGGGACAATGAGCAGTTCTTC; abundance: many; d_gene: NA; v_gene: TRBV6-2/TRBV6-3; j_gene: TRBJ2-1
CDR3aa: CAGSQEGQGEPGANVLTF; CDR3nt: TGCGCCGGCAGCCAAGAGGGACAGGGGGAACCTGGGGCCAACGTCCTGACTTTC; abundance: NA; d_gene: TRBD1; v_gene: TRBV4-3; j_gene: TRBJ2-6
CDR3aa: CASSYGDRGTGELFF; CDR3nt: TGTGCCAGCAGTTATGGGGACAGGGGCACCGGGGAGCTGTTTTTT; abundance: NA; d_gene: TRBD1; v_gene: TRBV27; j_gene: TRBJ2-2
CDR3aa: CAISEGIPSGRAVDEQYF; CDR3nt: TGTGCCATCAGTGAGGGGATACCCAGCGGGAGGGCCGTCGACGAGCAGTACTTC; abundance: NA; d_gene: TRBD2; v_gene: TRBV10-3; j_gene: TRBJ2-7
CDR3aa: CASSLETSGAYEQYF; CDR3nt: TGCGCCAGCAGCTTGGAGACTAGCGGGGCCTACGAGCAGTACTTC; abundance: few; d_gene: TRBD2; v_gene: TRBV5-1; j_gene: TRBJ2-7
CDR3aa: CSASNLAGLSTDTQYF; CDR3nt: TGCAGTGCTAGTAACCTAGCGGGTCTCAGCACAGATACGCAGTATTTT; abundance: NA; d_gene: TRBD2; v_gene: TRBV20-1; j_gene: TRBJ2-3
CDR3aa: CAIRSGSSYNEQFF; CDR3nt: TGTGCCATCAGGAGCGGGAGCTCCTACAATGAGCAGTTCTTC; abundance: few; d_gene: TRBD2; v_gene: TRBV6-2/TRBV6-3; j_gene: TRBJ2-1
CDR3aa: CASSLGLAAYNEQFF; CDR3nt: TGTGCCAGCAGTTTGGGACTAGCGGCCTACAATGAGCAGTTCTTC; abundance: many; d_gene: TRBD2; v_gene: TRBV6-1; j_gene: TRBJ2-1
CDR3aa: CSAAGGGNPPLHF; CDR3nt: TGCAGTGCTGCCGGGGGAGGGAATCCACCCCTCCACTTT; abundance: NA; d_gene: NA; v_gene: TRBV20-1; j_gene: TRBJ1-6
CDR3aa: CASSLQGLPYNEQFF; CDR3nt: TGTGCCAGCAGCTTGCAAGGGTTACCCTACAATGAGCAGTTCTTC; abundance: few; d_gene: NA; v_gene: TRBV7-6; j_gene: TRBJ2-1
CDR3aa: CSAIHVIQYF; CDR3nt: TGCAGTGCTATTCACGTCATTCAGTACTTC; abundance: few; d_gene: NA; v_gene: TRBV20-1; j_gene: TRBJ2-4
CDR3aa: CASRPNLGLRGNTEAFF; CDR3nt: TGTGCCAGCAGACCTAATTTGGGACTAAGAGGGAACACTGAAGCTTTCTTT; abundance: NA; d_gene: NA; v_gene: TRBV28; j_gene: TRBJ1-1
CDR3aa: CASSLGGGQDYGYTF; CDR3nt: TGTGCCAGCAGCTTAGGCGGGGGCCAGGACTATGGCTACACCTTC; abundance: NA; d_gene: NA; v_gene: TRBV7-6; j_gene: TRBJ1-2
CDR3aa: CATSRELAGAFQETQYF; CDR3nt: TGTGCCACCAGCAGAGAACTAGCGGGAGCCTTTCAAGAGACCCAGTACTTC; abundance: many; d_gene: TRBD2; v_gene: TRBV15; j_gene: TRBJ2-5
CDR3aa: CASEGGQDIIQPQHF; CDR3nt: TGCGCCAGCGAGGGGGGACAGGACATCATCCAGCCCCAGCATTTT; abundance: few; d_gene: TRBD1; v_gene: TRBV10-1; j_gene: TRBJ1-5
CDR3aa: CASSQEVGQVSSYNEQFF; CDR3nt: TGTGCCAGCAGCCAAGAGGTCGGACAGGTCAGCTCCTACAATGAGCAGTTCTTC; abundance: once; d_gene: TRBD1; v_gene: TRBV14; j_gene: TRBJ2-1
CDR3aa: CASSQSRNEQFF; CDR3nt: TGTGCCAGCAGCCAGAGCCGAAATGAGCAGTTCTTC; abundance: many; d_gene: NA; v_gene: TRBV6-2/TRBV6-3; j_gene: TRBJ2-1
CDR3aa: CASSLVGYRGNTIYF; CDR3nt: TGTGCCAGCAGCTTAGTGGGCTACAGGGGAAACACCATATATTTT; abundance: once; d_gene: NA; v_gene: TRBV11-2; j_gene: TRBJ1-3
CDR3aa: CASSHLLSSGNTMYF; CDR3nt: TGTGCCAGCAGCCACCTCTTAAGCTCTGGAAACACCATGTATTTT; abundance: NA; d_gene: NA; v_gene: TRBV4-2; j_gene: TRBJ1-3
CDR3aa: CASSNGADYHTEAFF; CDR3nt: TGTGCCAGCAGTAACGGGGCGGATTATCACACTGAAGCTTTCTTT; abundance: NA; d_gene: NA; v_gene: TRBV27; j_gene: TRBJ1-1
CDR3aa: CASSPQTPSGPYNEQFF; CDR3nt: TGTGCCAGTAGTCCCCAAACCCCTAGCGGTCCCTACAATGAGCAGTTCTTC; abundance: NA; d_gene: TRBD2; v_gene: TRBV19; j_gene: TRBJ2-1
CDR3aa: CASSSVGGGFSNQPQHF; CDR3nt: TGTGCCAGCAGTTCAGTTGGGGGGGGGTTTAGCAATCAGCCCCAGCATTTT; abundance: NA; d_gene: NA; v_gene: TRBV7-2; j_gene: TRBJ1-5
CDR3aa: CASSQGRMNTEAFF; CDR3nt: TGCGCCAGCAGCCAAGGACGGATGAACACTGAAGCTTTCTTT; abundance: NA; d_gene: NA; v_gene: TRBV4-3; j_gene: TRBJ1-1
CDR3aa: CASSPAGTGGDQPQHF; CDR3nt: TGTGCCAGCAGTCCAGCCGGGACAGGGGGGGATCAGCCCCAGCATTTT; abundance: NA; d_gene: TRBD1; v_gene: TRBV12-3/TRBV12-4; j_gene: TRBJ1-5
CDR3aa: CASGQLNTGELFF; CDR3nt: TGTGCCAGCGGACAGTTGAACACCGGGGAGCTGTTTTTT; abundance: once; d_gene: NA; v_gene: TRBV27; j_gene: TRBJ2-2
CDR3aa: CASRTALGIDGYTF; CDR3nt: TGTGCCAGCAGAACTGCCTTGGGGATCGATGGCTACACCTTC; abundance: few; d_gene: NA; v_gene: TRBV6-1; j_gene: TRBJ1-2
CDR3aa: CASSLIGFAGWGEAFF; CDR3nt: TGTGCCAGCAGTTTAATCGGGTTCGCGGGATGGGGTGAAGCTTTCTTT; abundance: few; d_gene: NA; v_gene: TRBV27; j_gene: TRBJ1-1
CDR3aa: CASSRTGHFNQPQHF; CDR3nt: TGTGCCAGCAGTAGGACAGGGCATTTTAATCAGCCCCAGCATTTT; abundance: many; d_gene: TRBD1; v_gene: TRBV28; j_gene: TRBJ1-5
CDR3aa: CASSQAGVYNEQFF; CDR3nt: TGCGCCAGCAGCCAAGCGGGAGTGTACAATGAGCAGTTCTTC; abundance: NA; d_gene: TRBD2; v_gene: TRBV5-1; j_gene: TRBJ2-1
CDR3aa: CSARERGLSYNSPLHF; CDR3nt: TGCAGTGCCCGGGAGAGGGGGCTTTCCTATAATTCACCCCTCCACTTT; abundance: NA; d_gene: TRBD1; v_gene: TRBV20-1; j_gene: TRBJ1-6
CDR3aa: CSARDLLAGQSGAYEQYF; CDR3nt: TGCAGTGCTAGAGATTTGCTAGCGGGACAATCAGGGGCCTACGAGCAGTACTTC; abundance: many; d_gene: TRBD2; v_gene: TRBV20-1; j_gene: TRBJ2-7
CDR3aa: CASSLYVTGAGEQFF; CDR3nt: TGTGCCAGCAGTTTATATGTGACAGGGGCTGGTGAGCAGTTCTTC; abundance: many; d_gene: TRBD1; v_gene: TRBV27; j_gene: TRBJ2-1
CDR3aa: CASSRLALSTDTQYF; CDR3nt: TGTGCCAGCAGTCGACTAGCGCTCAGCACAGATACGCAGTATTTT; abundance: many; d_gene: TRBD2; v_gene: TRBV27; j_gene: TRBJ2-3
CDR3aa: CASTPGGLGNTEAFF; CDR3nt: TGTGCCAGCACCCCAGGGGGCTTGGGGAACACTGAAGCTTTCTTT; abundance: few; d_gene: TRBD1; v_gene: TRBV28; j_gene: TRBJ1-1
CDR3aa: CASRFDSLNTEAFF; CDR3nt: TGTGCCAGCAGATTTGACAGCCTGAACACTGAAGCTTTCTTT; abundance: NA; d_gene: NA; v_gene: TRBV7-6; j_gene: TRBJ1-1
CDR3aa: CASSAGTSGRRDTGELFF; CDR3nt: TGTGCCAGCAGCGCCGGGACTAGCGGGAGGCGGGACACCGGGGAGCTGTTTTTT; abundance: NA; d_gene: TRBD2; v_gene: TRBV12-3/TRBV12-4; j_gene: TRBJ2-2
CDR3aa: CASSLGQARGYTF; CDR3nt: TGTGCCAGCAGCTTGGGACAGGCTCGCGGCTACACCTTC; abundance: NA; d_gene: TRBD1; v_gene: TRBV7-2; j_gene: TRBJ1-2
CDR3aa: CASVSGRSYNEQFF; CDR3nt: TGTGCCAGCGTTAGCGGGAGGTCCTACAATGAGCAGTTCTTC; abundance: few; d_gene: TRBD2; v_gene: TRBV28; j_gene: TRBJ2-1
CDR3aa: CASSLADRTGEQYF; CDR3nt: TGCGCCAGCAGCTTGGCGGACAGGACCGGCGAGCAGTACTTC; abundance: NA; d_gene: TRBD1; v_gene: TRBV7-2; j_gene: TRBJ2-7
CDR3aa: CASSRTAYNYGYTF; CDR3nt: TGTGCCAGCAGCCGGACGGCCTATAACTATGGCTACACCTTC; abundance: many; d_gene: NA; v_gene: TRBV6-2/TRBV6-3; j_gene: TRBJ1-2
CDR3aa: CASSPPTGRGTEAFF; CDR3nt: TGTGCCAGCAGTCCCCCCACGGGACGGGGGACTGAAGCTTTCTTT; abundance: many; d_gene: NA; v_gene: TRBV6-2/TRBV6-3; j_gene: TRBJ1-1
CDR3aa: CSAFRDRGYNEQFF; CDR3nt: TGCAGTGCTTTCCGGGACAGGGGATACAATGAGCAGTTCTTC; abundance: NA; d_gene: TRBD1; v_gene: TRBV20-1; j_gene: TRBJ2-1
CDR3aa: CASAQGTHEQYF; CDR3nt: TGTGCCAGCGCCCAGGGGACCCACGAGCAGTACTTC; abundance: many; d_gene: NA; v_gene: TRBV27; j_gene: TRBJ2-7
CDR3aa: CASSEVWASYEKYF; CDR3nt: TGTGCCAGCAGTGAAGTTTGGGCTAGCTACGAGAAGTACTTC; abundance: NA; d_gene: NA; v_gene: TRBV6-1; j_gene: TRBJ2-7
CDR3aa: CATSRDLTEAFF; CDR3nt: TGTGCCACCAGCAGAGATTTAACTGAAGCTTTCTTT; abundance: many; d_gene: NA; v_gene: TRBV15; j_gene: TRBJ1-1
CDR3aa: CSVYMRGNEKLFF; CDR3nt: TGCAGCGTTTATATGCGCGGTAATGAAAAACTGTTTTTT; abundance: NA; d_gene: NA; v_gene: TRBV29-1; j_gene: TRBJ1-4